This is a list of T cell receptor beta chains from one sample in a study of PD-L1 blockade in urothelial cancer. The repertoire was sequenced with immunoSEQ multiplex PCR; TCRdb's copy has only in-frame clones and lacks some. The sample lists approximately 41,000 clones, around four fifths occurring once. Here the sequenced sample was PBMCs, taken around atezolizumab (anti-PD-L1) treatment. All receptors come from a man of 80 years or more with urothelial cancer. CDR3s include the opening cysteine and the closing phenylalanine or tryptophan.

TRBV6-1,13,CATRTVGNYGYTF
TRBV5-4,15,CASRNGLAGGNEQFF
TRBV2,17,CASSPLSGLALYNEQFF
TRBV9,13,CASSVVGTAEAFF
TRBV2,14,CASDGRQNNEKLFF
TRBV6-1,15,CASSENSDTFYEQYF
TRBV6-1,14,CASSVRSATDTQYF
TRBV23-1,16,CASSQGPRDREAGYTF
TRBV6-6,13,CASREQGEDGYTF
TRBV28,13,CVSGGQRTDTQYF
TRBV5-4,13,CASSLETGNAIYF
TRBV7-2,14,CASSLGQGAVEAFF
TRBV6-4,15,CASSETGQGTDGYTF
TRBV28,11,CASSSPREQYF
TRBV19,15,CASIRTGTGNQPQHF
TRBV6-1,15,CASSKGGQGIYEQYF
TRBV30,12,CAWSLLRDTQYF
TRBV28,17,CASSTRQGPKLNYGYTF
TRBV9,15,CASSPSGRVANEQFF
TRBV7-9,12,CASSADRGLQFF
TRBV7-9,13,CASSLGEAAGYTF
TRBV6-5,15,CASSYSPQRGNGYTF
TRBV7-8,17,CASSLRLGTGSGNEQFF
TRBV30,15,CAWRTYRDFNYGYTF
TRBV30,16,CAWSVNVGKINEKLFF
TRBV11-3,14,CASSPGDRENEQYF
TRBV10-2,14,CASKVDRGSSEQFF